The 25 T cell receptor beta chains reported below all come from one sample, sequenced in a study of preoperative IRX-2 immunotherapy in early breast cancer. Treatment reported: preoperative locoregional IRX-2 cytokine immunotherapy. Generated by immunoSEQ multiplex PCR, the TCRdb table keeps only in-frame clones and is missing some. Among about 7,700 clones listed, approximately 80% were seen once. The sequencing here drew on tumor tissue, taken after IRX-2 immunotherapy. The receptors come from a human donor with breast cancer.

The rearrangement joins TRBV6-8 to TRBJ1-5, with no clear D. The CDR3 is 13 amino acids. The V end was cut by 7 bases, the J end by 2 bases, with 9 bases between. Germline CDR1 MNHGY, CDR2 SAAAGT. CDR3 amino acids: CASKQRGNQPQHF. The DNA for the CDR3 is TGTGCCAGCAAACAGCGAGGCAATCAGCCCCAGCATTTT.

The genes are TRBV29-1 and TRBJ2-1; tentatively, D is TRBD2 (5 bases). Germline V gene lookup returns CDR1 SQVTM and CDR2 ANQGSEA. This CDR3 has 13 amino acids. Trimming removed 3 bases at V and 5 bases at J, with 11 bases between. The CDR3 DNA reads as TGCAGCGTTGAGCTCTTAGCGAACAATGAGCAGTTCTTC. Translation: CSVELLANNEQFF.

This chain connects TRBV19 to TRBJ2-5; 8 bases are a match to TRBD2. Germline V lookup: CDR1 LNHDA, CDR2 SQIVND (reference sequence). J lost 4 bases, V lost 2 bases, and 9 bases had no gene match. The CDR3 loop spans 16 amino acids. This CDR3 is CASSIRMAGGLETQYF. The CDR3 DNA reads as TGTGCCAGTAGTATACGGATGGCGGGGGGCCTAGAGACCCAGTACTTC.

This chain joins TRBV6-7 and TRBJ2-7; D gene ambiguous. TRBV6-7 is labeled an ORF, and its function is uncertain. The CDR3 is made up of 16 amino acids. The V end lost 6 bases, the J end lost 4 bases, and 22 bases lay between the germline ends. CDR3 protein: CASRDRWASGLYEQYF. CDR3 nucleotide sequence: TGTGCCAGCAGGGATCGATGGGCCTCCGGGTTGTACGAGCAGTACTTC.

The V call is TRBV19, the J call TRBJ2-7; 9 nucleotides agree with TRBD2. Unmatched junction bases numbered 3, after V lost 2 bases and J lost 4 bases. This CDR3 has 14 residues. Germline V gene data show CDR1 as LNHDA and CDR2 as SQIVND (reference sequence). The chain's CDR3 is CASSILAGMYEQYF. Written as DNA, the CDR3 is TGTGCCAGTAGTATACTAGCGGGGATGTACGAGCAGTACTTC.

Points on this clone: The germline gene is not matched at one end of the junction; a read error may be the cause. The chain couples TRBV6-8 to TRBJ1-1; maybe TRBD1 (5 bases). Germline CDR1 reads MNHGY; CDR2 reads SAAAGT. This CDR3 has 15 residues. CDR3 in amino acids: CAISSIDRVIPEAFF. The CDR3 DNA follows: TGTGCCATCAGTAGTATCGACAGAGTCATTCCTGAAGCTTTCTTT.

The chain is built from TRBV5-1 and TRBJ2-1, with D maybe TRBD2 (6 bases). This CDR3 spans 14 amino acids. Germline V CDR1 and CDR2: SGHRS, YFSETQ. With 6 bases removed from V and 0 bases from J, the gap between germline ends came to 10 bases. The CDR3 here is CASTGGDSYNEQFF. The CDR3 nucleotides are TGCGCCAGCACGGGCGGGGACTCCTACAATGAGCAGTTCTTC.

This rearrangement joins TRBV7-4 to TRBJ1-1; D is unresolved. Germline assignment: CDR1 SGHVT and CDR2 SQSDAQ. V lost 3 bases, J lost 1 base, and 6 bases lay in between. The CDR3 sequence is 13 residues long. The DNA for the CDR3 is TGTGCCAGCAGCTTTTGGACGAACACTGAAGCTTTCTTT. Its translation is CASSFWTNTEAFF.

The chain employs TRBV11-3 and TRBJ2-3; 8 bases are a match to TRBD2. The junction had 10 bases not matched to a gene; V was cut back by 6 bases and J by 2 bases. The CDR3 consists of 16 residues. The V gene's germline CDR1 is SGHNT and CDR2 YENEEA. The CDR3 region has the DNA TGTGCCAGCAGACCTCTTGGAGCGGGGGCCACAGATACGCAGTATTTT. This gives the protein CASRPLGAGATDTQYF. The full variable domain, rest sourced from reference TRBV11-3 and TRBJ2-3, is EAGVVQSPRYKIIEKKQPVAFWCNPISGHNTLYWYLQNLGQGPELLIRYENEEAVDDSQLPKDRFSAERLKGVDSTLKIQPAELGDSAVYLCASRPLGAGATDTQYFGPGTRLTVL.

In its sample, this clone was seen a few times. The CDR3 reads CASSYMAGMNTEAFF. As DNA, the CDR3 is TGTGCCAGCAGTTACATGGCAGGGATGAACACTGAAGCTTTCTTT. The chain carries TRBV6-8 and TRBJ1-1; D is perhaps TRBD1 (5 bases). Looked up from germline, CDR1 is MNHGY and CDR2 is SAAAGT. This CDR3 is built from 15 residues. Trimming stripped 2 bases from V and 0 bases from J, with 10 bases between.

This clone has a handful of counts. The rearrangement uses TRBV11-3 and TRBJ2-3; perhaps TRBD1 as D (5 bases). V was pared by 7 bases and J by 7 bases, with 18 bases between. The CDR3 spans 14 residues. Germline lookup yields CDR1 SGHNT and CDR2 YENEEA. CDR3 loop: CASNSGSGRNTQYF. CDR3 DNA: TGTGCCAGCAACTCCGGCTCAGGGCGAAATACGCAGTATTTT.

This clone is categorized as large (0.1 to 1%). V is TRBV11-3 and J is TRBJ1-3; D not resolved. V lost 5 bases and J lost 1, with 9 bases in between. The CDR3 has 14 residues. In germline, CDR1 is SGHNT, CDR2 YENEEA. CDR3 DNA: TGTGCCAGCAGCCCAGGAAATTCTGGAAACACCATATATTTT. Its translation is CASSPGNSGNTIYF.

The chain joins TRBV7-6 to TRBJ2-3; 10 positions agree with TRBD2. The CDR3 spans 16 residues. Germline CDR1 and CDR2: SGHVS and FNYEAQ. J gave up 2 bases and V 3 bases, and 5 bases lay outside the gene matches. Written as DNA, the CDR3 is TGTGCCAGCAGCTTCGCTAGCGGGGGCCTCACAGATACGCAGTATTTT. Protein sequence: CASSFASGGLTDTQYF.

The chain joins TRBV28 to TRBJ2-5, with 9 bases matching TRBD2. The germline CDR1 and CDR2 sequences are MDHEN and SYDVKM. There are 15 residues in the CDR3. With 5 bases clipped from V and 1 base from J, the junction kept 5 bases outside the gene matches. The CDR3 sequence is CASSPSGGFQETQYF. The CDR3 bases are TGTGCCAGCAGTCCGAGCGGGGGGTTCCAAGAGACCCAGTACTTC.

The chain employs TRBV6-8 and TRBJ1-3, with D tentatively TRBD1 (5 bases). The germline V gene encodes CDR1 MNHGY and CDR2 SAAAGT. Trimming took 7 bases from V and 2 from J, leaving 18 bases between them. The CDR3 spans 16 residues. CDR3 nucleotides: TGTGCCAGCAAGTTACGGGTAGGGGTAGCTGGAAACACCATATATTTT. It translates to CASKLRVGVAGNTIYF.

This chain connects TRBV23-1 to TRBJ1-2; 9 bases are a match to TRBD1. TRBV23-1 belongs to the ORF category, with a function that is uncertain. This CDR3 region has 14 residues. V lost 6 bases to trimming and J lost 7 bases; unmatched junction nucleotides: 9. This chain's CDR3 is CASSLVTGGAGYTF. For the CDR3, the DNA is TGCGCCAGCAGCTTAGTTACAGGGGGCGCTGGCTACACCTTC.

V and J are TRBV19 and TRBJ2-3; unclear D gene. CDR1 LNHDA and CDR2 SQIVND come from the germline V gene (reference sequence). The CDR3 covers 11 residues. The V end lost 9 bases, the J end lost 4 bases, and 8 bases lay between the germline ends. In DNA form, the CDR3 reads TGTGCCAGCCCCAACCCAGATACGCAGTATTTT. The encoded protein is CASPNPDTQYF.

This rearrangement joins TRBV19 to TRBJ1-2; 9 nucleotides agree with TRBD1. Germline CDR1 is LNHDA and CDR2 is SQIVND (reference sequence). After removal of 3 bases from V and 5 bases from J, the junction contained 7 bases not matched to a gene. This CDR3 has 15 residues. The CDR3 region is CASSIKMGQGYGYTF. The CDR3 DNA reads TGTGCCAGTAGTATTAAAATGGGACAGGGTTATGGCTACACCTTC.

J is TRBJ1-1 and V is TRBV18; the D is unclear. This CDR3 region has 13 residues. V lost 6 bases and J lost 1, with 9 bases in between. Germline V gives CDR1 KGHSH, CDR2 LQKENI. CDR3 in amino acids: CASSPDGNTEAFF. In DNA, the CDR3 is TGTGCCAGCTCCCCAGACGGGAACACTGAAGCTTTCTTT.

The chain carries TRBV6-8 and TRBJ2-7, with 7 nucleotides matching TRBD1. The ends lost 5 bases at V and 4 bases at J; junction bases unmatched: 8. CDR1 is MNHGY and CDR2 is SAAAGT in the germline V gene. The CDR3 is 14 amino acids. This CDR3 is CASSPSTGRYEQYF. In nucleotides, the CDR3 is TGTGCCAGCAGTCCGTCGACAGGGCGGTACGAGCAGTACTTC.

This clone was counted a single time. The chain joins TRBV30 to TRBJ1-1; D is ambiguous. CDR3 length: 12 amino acids. Trimming shortened V by 2 bases and J by 7 bases, and 11 bases separated the two germline ends. From germline, CDR1 is GTSNPN and CDR2 SVGIG (reference sequence). This CDR3 reads CAWSFSGIEAFF. CDR3 nucleotides: TGTGCCTGGAGTTTCAGTGGGATTGAAGCTTTCTTT.

The rearrangement links TRBV6-8 to TRBJ1-5; 11 bases align to TRBD1. The CDR3 is 19 amino acids. J lost 0 bases, V lost 7 bases, and 14 bases had no gene match. Per the germline V gene, CDR1 is MNHGY and CDR2 is SAAAGT. CDR3 DNA: TGTGCCAGCACCGAAACCGGGACAGGGGGGTACAATAGCAATCAGCCCCAGCATTTT. This translates into CASTETGTGGYNSNQPQHF.

This chain's CDR3 is CASHTGWNQPQHF. Here the CDR3 DNA reads TGTGCCAGCCATACGGGATGGAATCAGCCCCAGCATTTT. The chain has TRBV28 and TRBJ1-5, with D unclear. The V gene's germline CDR1 is MDHEN and CDR2 SYDVKM. The CDR3 contains 13 residues. The V gene lost 8 bases and the J gene lost 4 bases, with 12 bases spanning the gap.

In this sample, this clone turned up a few times. CDR3 residues: CASSLSPTNYGYTF. The CDR3 nucleotides read TGTGCCAGCAGTTTATCCCCCACAAACTATGGCTACACCTTC. This chain connects TRBV28 to TRBJ1-2; D gene uncertain. Looked up from germline, CDR1 is MDHEN and CDR2 is SYDVKM. Trimming took off 1 base at V and 2 bases at J, with 8 bases between the two ends. This CDR3 comprises 14 residues.

V and J are TRBV7-1 and TRBJ2-1, with 7 bases that match TRBD2. TRBV7-1 is recorded as an ORF, its role being uncertain. V lost 4 bases and J lost 3; bases outside the gene matches: 12. The CDR3 runs to 17 residues. The CDR3 region has the DNA TGTGCCAGCAGCTTAGCTATTTCGACTAGCCTCTACAATGAGCAGTTCTTC. As protein: CASSLAISTSLYNEQFF.